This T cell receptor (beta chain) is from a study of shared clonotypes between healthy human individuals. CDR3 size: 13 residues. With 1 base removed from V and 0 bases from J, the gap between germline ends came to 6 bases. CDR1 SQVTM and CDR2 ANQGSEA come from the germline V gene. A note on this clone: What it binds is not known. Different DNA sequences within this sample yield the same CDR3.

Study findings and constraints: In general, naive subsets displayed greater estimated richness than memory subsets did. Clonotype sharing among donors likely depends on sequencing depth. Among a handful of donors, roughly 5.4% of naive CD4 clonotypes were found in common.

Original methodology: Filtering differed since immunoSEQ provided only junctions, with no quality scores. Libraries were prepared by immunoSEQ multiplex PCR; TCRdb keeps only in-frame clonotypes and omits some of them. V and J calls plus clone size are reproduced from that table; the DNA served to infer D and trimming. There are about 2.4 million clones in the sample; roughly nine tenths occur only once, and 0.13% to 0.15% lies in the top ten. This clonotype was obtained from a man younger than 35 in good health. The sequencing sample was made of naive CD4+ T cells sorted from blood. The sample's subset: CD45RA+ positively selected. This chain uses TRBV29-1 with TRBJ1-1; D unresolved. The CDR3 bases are TGCAGCGTTGAAGGGACGTTGAACACTGAAGCTTTCTTT. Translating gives CSVEGTLNTEAFF. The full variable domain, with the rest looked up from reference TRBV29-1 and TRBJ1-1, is SAVISQKPSRDICQRGTSLTIQCQVDSQVTMMFWYRQQPGQSLTLIATANQGSEATYESGFVIDKFPISRPNLTFSTLTVSNMSPEDSSIYLCSVEGTLNTEAFFGQGTRLTVV.